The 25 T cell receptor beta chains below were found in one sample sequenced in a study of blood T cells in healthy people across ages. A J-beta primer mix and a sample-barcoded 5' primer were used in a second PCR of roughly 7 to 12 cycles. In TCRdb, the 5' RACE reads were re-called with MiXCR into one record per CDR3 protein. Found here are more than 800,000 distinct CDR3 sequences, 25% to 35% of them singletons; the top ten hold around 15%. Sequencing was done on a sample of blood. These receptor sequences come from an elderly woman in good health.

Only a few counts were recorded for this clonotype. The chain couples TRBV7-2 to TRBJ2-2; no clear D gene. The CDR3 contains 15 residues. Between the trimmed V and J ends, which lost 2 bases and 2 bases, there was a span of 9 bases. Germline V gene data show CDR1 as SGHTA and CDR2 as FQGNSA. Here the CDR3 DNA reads TGTGCCAGCAGCTTAAGTACGGCTAACACCGGGGAGCTGTTTTTT. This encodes CASSLSTANTGELFF.

The CDR3 protein is CATSDFRGGANEQFF. Here the CDR3 DNA reads TGTGCCACCAGTGATTTTCGCGGGGGGGCCAATGAGCAGTTCTTC. The rearrangement links TRBV24-1 to TRBJ2-1; 9 bases match TRBD2. The ends lost 1 base at V and 6 bases at J; junction bases unmatched: 3. CDR1 and CDR2 from the germline V gene are KGHDR and SFDVKD. The CDR3 covers 15 residues.

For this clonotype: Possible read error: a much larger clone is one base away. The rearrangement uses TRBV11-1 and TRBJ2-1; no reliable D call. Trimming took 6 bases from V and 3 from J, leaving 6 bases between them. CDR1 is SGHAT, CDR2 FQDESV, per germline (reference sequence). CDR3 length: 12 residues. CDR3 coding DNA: TGTGCCAGCAGGTCGGGCTACAATGAGCAGTTCTTC. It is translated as CASRSGYNEQFF. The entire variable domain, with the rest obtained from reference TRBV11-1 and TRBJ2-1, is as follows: EAEVAQSPRYKITEKSQAVAFWCDPISGHATLYWYRQILGQGPELLVQFQDESVVDDSQLPKDRFSAERLKGVDSTLKIQPAELGDSAMYLCASRSGYNEQFFGPGTRLTVL.

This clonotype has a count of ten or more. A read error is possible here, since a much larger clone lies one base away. This chain's CDR3 is CASSGRTSGGDTQYF. CDR3 in DNA: TGTGCCAGCAGCGGCCGGACTAGCGGGGGGGATACGCAGTATTTT. The chain has TRBV7-9 and TRBJ2-3, with 14 bases matching TRBD2. J gave up 6 bases and V 5 bases, and 4 bases lay outside the gene matches. In germline, CDR1 is SEHNR, CDR2 FQNEAQ (reference sequence). CDR3 length: 15 residues.

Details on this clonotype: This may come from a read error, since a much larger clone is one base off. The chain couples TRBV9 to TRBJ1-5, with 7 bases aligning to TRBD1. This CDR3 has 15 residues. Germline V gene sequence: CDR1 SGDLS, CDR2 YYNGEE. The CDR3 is CVSSAGTASNQPQHF. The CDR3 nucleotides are TGTGTCAGCAGTGCCGGGACAGCAAGCAATCAGCCCCAGCATTTT.

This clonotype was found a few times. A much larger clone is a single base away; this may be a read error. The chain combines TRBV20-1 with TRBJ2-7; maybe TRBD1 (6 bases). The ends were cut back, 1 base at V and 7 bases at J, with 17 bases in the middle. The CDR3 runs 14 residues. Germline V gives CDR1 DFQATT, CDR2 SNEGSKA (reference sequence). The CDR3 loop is CSARGLSQGSEQYF. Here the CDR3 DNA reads TGCAGTGCTAGAGGGCTCTCGCAGGGGTCTGAGCAGTACTTC.

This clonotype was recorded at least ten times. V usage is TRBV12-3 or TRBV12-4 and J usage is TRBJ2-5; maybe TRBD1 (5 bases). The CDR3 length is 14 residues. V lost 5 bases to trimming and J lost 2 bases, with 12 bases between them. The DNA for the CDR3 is TGTGCCAGCAGTCTAAGGACACAGCAAGAGACCCAGTACTTC. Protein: CASSLRTQQETQYF.

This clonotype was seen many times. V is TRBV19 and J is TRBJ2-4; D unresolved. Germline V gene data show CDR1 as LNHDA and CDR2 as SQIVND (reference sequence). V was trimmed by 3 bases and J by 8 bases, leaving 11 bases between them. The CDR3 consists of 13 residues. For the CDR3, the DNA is TGTGCCAGTAGTATTAATAGAGGCGACATTCAGTACTTC. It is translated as CASSINRGDIQYF. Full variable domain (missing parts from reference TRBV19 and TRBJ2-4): DGGITQSPKYLFRKEGQNVTLSCEQNLNHDAMYWYRQDPGQGLRLIYYSQIVNDFQKGDIAEGYSVSREKKESFPLTVTSAQKNPTAFYLCASSINRGDIQYFGAGTRLSVL.

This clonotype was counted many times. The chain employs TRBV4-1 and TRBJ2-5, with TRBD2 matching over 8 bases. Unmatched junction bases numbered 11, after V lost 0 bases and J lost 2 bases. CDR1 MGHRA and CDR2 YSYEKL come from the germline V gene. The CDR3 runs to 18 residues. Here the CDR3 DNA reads TGCGCCAGCAGCCAAGATAGACTTCTGCGCGGGGGGCAAGAGACCCAGTACTTC. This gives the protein CASSQDRLLRGGQETQYF.

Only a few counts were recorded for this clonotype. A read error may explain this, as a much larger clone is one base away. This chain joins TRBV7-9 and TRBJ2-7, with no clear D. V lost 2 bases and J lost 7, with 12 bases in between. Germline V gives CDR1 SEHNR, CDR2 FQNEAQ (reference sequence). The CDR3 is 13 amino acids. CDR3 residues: CASSLPIANEQYF. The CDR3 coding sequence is TGTGCCAGCAGCTTACCTATAGCCAATGAGCAGTACTTC.

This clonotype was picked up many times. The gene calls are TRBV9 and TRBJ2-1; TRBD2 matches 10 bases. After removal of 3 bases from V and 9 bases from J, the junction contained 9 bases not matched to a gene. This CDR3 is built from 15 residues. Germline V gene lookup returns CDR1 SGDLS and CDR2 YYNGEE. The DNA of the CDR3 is TGTGCCAGCAGCGGCGTAGCGGGGGGCCGCGGTGAGCAGTTCTTC. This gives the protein CASSGVAGGRGEQFF.

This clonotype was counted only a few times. Here the CDR3 DNA reads TGTGCCAGCACGTTAACAGGGGACCAGCCCCAGCATTTT. This encodes CASTLTGDQPQHF. The chain combines TRBV12-3 or TRBV12-4 with TRBJ1-5; 7 bases are shared with TRBD1. This CDR3 contains 13 residues. After removal of 7 bases from V and 7 bases from J, the junction contained 7 bases not matched to a gene.

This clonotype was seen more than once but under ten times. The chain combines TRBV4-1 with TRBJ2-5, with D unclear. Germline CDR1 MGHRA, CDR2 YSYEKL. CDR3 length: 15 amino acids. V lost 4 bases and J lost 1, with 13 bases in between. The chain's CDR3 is CASSPSGQPQETQYF. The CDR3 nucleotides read TGCGCCAGCAGCCCCTCTGGGCAGCCCCAAGAGACCCAGTACTTC.

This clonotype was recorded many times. The CDR3 spells CASSVTGGADEQFF. The DNA of the CDR3 is TGTGCCAGCAGTGTCACAGGGGGCGCAGATGAGCAGTTCTTC. The V call is TRBV6-2 or TRBV6-3, the J call TRBJ2-1, with 9 bases identical to TRBD1. This CDR3 region has 14 residues. The junction had 7 bases not matched to a gene; V was cut back by 5 bases and J by 8 bases. CDR1 is MNHEY, CDR2 SVGEGT, per germline.

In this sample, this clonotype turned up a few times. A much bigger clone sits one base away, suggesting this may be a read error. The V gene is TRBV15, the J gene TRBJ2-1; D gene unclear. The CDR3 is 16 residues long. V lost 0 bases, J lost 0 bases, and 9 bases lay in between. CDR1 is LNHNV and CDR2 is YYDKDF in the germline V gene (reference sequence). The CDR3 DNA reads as TGTGCCACCAGCAGAGATATTCGCAGCTCCTACAATGAGCAGTTCTTC. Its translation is CATSRDIRSSYNEQFF.

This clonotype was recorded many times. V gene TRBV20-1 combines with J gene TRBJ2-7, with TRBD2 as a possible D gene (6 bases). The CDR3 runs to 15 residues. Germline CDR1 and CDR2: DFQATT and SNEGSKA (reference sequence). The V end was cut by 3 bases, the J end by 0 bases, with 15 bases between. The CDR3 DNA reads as TGCAGTGCTAGTAGCGATCGGGGGAGCTCCTACGAGCAGTACTTC. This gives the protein CSASSDRGSSYEQYF.

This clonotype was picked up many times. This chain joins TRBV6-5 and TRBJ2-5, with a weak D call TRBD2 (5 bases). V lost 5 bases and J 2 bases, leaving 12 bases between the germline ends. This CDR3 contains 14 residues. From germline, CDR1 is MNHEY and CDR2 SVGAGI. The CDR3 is CASSDYTEQETQYF. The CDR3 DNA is TGTGCCAGCAGTGACTACACGGAACAAGAGACCCAGTACTTC.

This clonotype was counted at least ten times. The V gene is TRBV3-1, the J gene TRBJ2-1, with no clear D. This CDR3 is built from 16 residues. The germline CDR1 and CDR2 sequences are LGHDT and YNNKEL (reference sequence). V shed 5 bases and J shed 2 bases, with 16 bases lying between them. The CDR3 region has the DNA TGTGCCAGCAGCACCCGGAGAGGTAGGACCTACAATGAGCAGTTCTTC. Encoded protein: CASSTRRGRTYNEQFF.

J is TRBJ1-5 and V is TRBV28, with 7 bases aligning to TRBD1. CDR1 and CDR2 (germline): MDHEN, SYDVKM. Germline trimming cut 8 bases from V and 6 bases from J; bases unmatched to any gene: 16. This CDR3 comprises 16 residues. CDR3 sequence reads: CASLSVRGGRIQPQHF. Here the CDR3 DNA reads TGTGCCAGCCTTTCAGTCAGGGGGGGGAGAATTCAGCCCCAGCATTTT.

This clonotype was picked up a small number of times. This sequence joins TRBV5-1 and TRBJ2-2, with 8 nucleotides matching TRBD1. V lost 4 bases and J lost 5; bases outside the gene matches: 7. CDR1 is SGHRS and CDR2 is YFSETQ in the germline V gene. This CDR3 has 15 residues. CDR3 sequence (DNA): TGCGCCAGCAGCCTCCGGGACAGGAGGACCGGGGAGCTGTTTTTT. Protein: CASSLRDRRTGELFF.

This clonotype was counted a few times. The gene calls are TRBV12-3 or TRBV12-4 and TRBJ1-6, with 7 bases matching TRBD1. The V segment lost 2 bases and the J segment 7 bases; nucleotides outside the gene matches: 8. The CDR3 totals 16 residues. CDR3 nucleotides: TGTGCCAGCAGTTTAAGAGGGGGCGCGGGGAATTCACCCCTCCACTTT. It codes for CASSLRGGAGNSPLHF.

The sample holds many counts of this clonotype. The CDR3 DNA is TGTGCCAGCAGTTTACGAGTGGCCAACACAGATACGCAGTATTTT. Amino acids: CASSLRVANTDTQYF. The J gene is TRBJ2-3, the V gene TRBV12-3 or TRBV12-4, with D unresolved. CDR3 length equals 15 residues. Trimming pared 2 bases from V and 2 bases from J, leaving 11 bases between.

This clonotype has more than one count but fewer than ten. The CDR3 DNA is TGTGCCAGCAGCATTTATCCAGGGGCGGCCAAAAACATTCAGTACTTC. Translation: CASSIYPGAAKNIQYF. V usage is TRBV11-2 and J usage is TRBJ2-4; maybe TRBD1 (6 bases). V lost 5 bases and J 1 base, leaving 15 bases between the germline ends. Germline-derived CDR1 and CDR2 are SGHAT and FQNNGV. There are 16 residues in the CDR3.

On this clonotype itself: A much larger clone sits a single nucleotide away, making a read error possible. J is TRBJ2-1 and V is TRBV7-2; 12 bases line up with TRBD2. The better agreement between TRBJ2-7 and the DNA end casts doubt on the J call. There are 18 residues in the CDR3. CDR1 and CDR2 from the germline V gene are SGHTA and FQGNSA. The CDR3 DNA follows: TGTGCCAGCAGCTTAGCTCGACTAGCGGGGGCGGCCTACAATGAGCAGTACTTC. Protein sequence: CASSLARLAGAAYNEQYF.

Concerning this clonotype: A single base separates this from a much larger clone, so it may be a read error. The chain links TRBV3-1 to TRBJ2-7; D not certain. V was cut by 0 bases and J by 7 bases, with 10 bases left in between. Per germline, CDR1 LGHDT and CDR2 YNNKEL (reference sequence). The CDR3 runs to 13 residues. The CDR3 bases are TGTGCCAGCAGCCAAGATCTTGTTTGGGAGCAGTACTTC. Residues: CASSQDLVWEQYF.